This paragraph reports one TCR beta chain. Its specificity is not known. Profiled with immunoSEQ multiplex PCR; TCRdb holds only in-frame clones, not every one. Of 2,500,000 or so clones in the sample, roughly 93% are singletons; the top ten hold approximately 0.35%. Trimming left V 1 base short and J 0 bases short, with 6 bases between. The germline V gene encodes CDR1 SGHTA and CDR2 FQGNSA. The CDR3 has 15 residues. The record originates from a study of shared clonotypes between healthy human individuals. Study-level findings and limits: When naive CD4 clonotypes were compared across a few donors, around 5% were shared. Although depth was large, rarefaction showed that sequencing of the sorted subsets was incomplete.

The sequence was obtained from a man aged 18 to 29 in good health. Some clones in this sample may be carry-over from other donors' samples. Sequencing was performed on naive CD4+ T cells from PBMCs. Subset meaning: CD45RA+ positively selected. The gene calls are TRBV7-2 and TRBJ2-2; tentative D call: TRBD2 (6 bases). CDR3 sequence (DNA): TGTGCCAGCAGCTTAGGACTAGCGAACACCGGGGAGCTGTTTTTT. Translating gives CASSLGLANTGELFF.